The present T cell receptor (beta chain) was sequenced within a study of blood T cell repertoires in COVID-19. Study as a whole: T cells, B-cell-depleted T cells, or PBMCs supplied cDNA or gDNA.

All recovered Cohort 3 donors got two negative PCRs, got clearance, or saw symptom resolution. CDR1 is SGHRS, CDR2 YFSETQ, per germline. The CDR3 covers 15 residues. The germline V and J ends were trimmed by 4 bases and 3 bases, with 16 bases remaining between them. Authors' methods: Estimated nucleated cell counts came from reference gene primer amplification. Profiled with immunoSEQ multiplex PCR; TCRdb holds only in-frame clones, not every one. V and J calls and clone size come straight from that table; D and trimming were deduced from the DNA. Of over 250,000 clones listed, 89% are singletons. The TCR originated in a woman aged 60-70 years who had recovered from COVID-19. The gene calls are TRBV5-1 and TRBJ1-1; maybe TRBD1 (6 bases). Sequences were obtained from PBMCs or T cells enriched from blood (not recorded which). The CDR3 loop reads CASSPEQGSDTEAFF. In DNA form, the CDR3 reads TGCGCCAGCAGCCCTGAACAGGGATCTGACACTGAAGCTTTCTTT.